Detailed here is one T cell receptor beta chain. The germline V gene encodes CDR1 MGHRA and CDR2 YSYEKL. The CDR3 is 16 amino acids. Trimming removed 0 bases from V and 5 bases from J, with 16 bases in between. This sample is part of a study of blood T cell repertoires in COVID-19. Study summary: T cells, B-cell-depleted T cells, or PBMCs provided the cDNA or gDNA that served as material.

Two negative PCRs, clearance, or symptom resolution had been documented for recovered Cohort 3 donors. Generated by immunoSEQ multiplex PCR, the TCRdb table keeps only in-frame clones and is missing some. Of fewer than 350,000 clones in the sample, about nine tenths are singletons; the top ten hold 5% to 5.5%. The TCR comes from a man in his sixties who had recovered from COVID-19. The gene calls are TRBV4-1 and TRBJ2-5; D is perhaps TRBD2 (5 bases). Sequences were obtained from PBMCs or T cells enriched from blood (not recorded which). The CDR3 is CASSQEAGPPVETQYF. The CDR3 DNA sequence: TGCGCCAGCAGCCAAGAGGCGGGCCCTCCGGTGGAGACCCAGTACTTC.